This T cell receptor (beta chain) was sequenced during a study of a mutant IDH1 vaccine in newly diagnosed glioma (dated by TCRdb to the early 2020s). Regarding the study in general: Vaccination was initiated 4-6 weeks after radiotherapy alone, or concurrently with temozolomide cycles in the chemotherapy-containing groups. For exploratory analyses, approximately 23 treated patients had longitudinal TCRB deep sequencing done wherever samples were available. The week-35 safety follow-up was designated visit V12, and the week-47 end of study was designated visit V13. Of the roughly 31 treated patients, roughly 62% were male and about 40% were female, and the mean age was approximately 37 years. Peripheral blood samples were drawn at six visits, namely V03 (baseline), V05, V07, V10, V12 and V13. Before enrollment, patients had received standard therapy of radiotherapy alone, temozolomide alone, or radiochemotherapy with temozolomide; most received the combination. The research as a whole found: The authors stated that sample limitations prevented analyses of patient blood samples from being reproduced. Immune responses induced by the vaccine were seen in approximately 93% of patients across multiple MHC alleles. Selection of PBMC samples for TCRB deep sequencing was based on availability. Changes in the top peripheral T cell clonotypes picked up by TCRB sequencing did not appear to be linked to pseudoprogression.

The junction shows trimming of 7 bases on V and 2 bases on J, and the gene matches do not reach 4 bases of it. CDR1 LNHDA and CDR2 SQIVND are derived from the germline V gene (reference sequence). Counted from cysteine to phenylalanine, this CDR3 has 14 amino acids. The DNA shown is the 42-base CDR3, in frame from base 1. In light of the paper, this sample's time point label describes: week 35, safety follow-up. Each vaccine dose, consisting of 300 ug of a 20-mer mutant IDH1 peptide in Montanide, was administered subcutaneously with topical imiquimod. Patients received eight vaccinations in weeks 1, 3, 5, 7, 11, 15, 19 and 23, corresponding to visits V03 through V10. Donors had newly diagnosed WHO grade 3 or 4 IDH1-mutant astrocytomas with loss of nuclear ATRX. The samples were drawn from NOA16, a multicentre, single-arm, open-label phase I trial in Germany that tested a mutant IDH1 peptide vaccine in humans for the first time. Genomic DNA for TCRB sequencing was extracted from EDTA blood using the DNeasy Blood and Tissue Kit.

Libraries were made using the immunoSEQ multiplex PCR assay. Rearranged TCR beta chain sequences were amplified using the hsTCRB Kit according to the manufacturer's protocol. An Illumina MiSeq was used to sequence the TCRB libraries. Per the original workflow: Demultiplexing, trimming and gene mapping were performed with the kit vendor's proprietary platform. The source is immuneACCESS, and TCRdb retained only in-frame sequences with V and J called. Part of the clones is not carried over; for the studies checked, unresolved V genes explain less than half of this, and the remainder is unexplained. Clone size and the V and J calls come from that table; the DNA yielded D and trimming. The sample table shows more than 40,000 clones, and about 88% are seen once. The ten largest clones add up to 4.5% to 6% of the sample. Worth noting for this clone: The target of this receptor is not known. One base away there is no much larger clone; base qualities are not given.

The chain employs TRBV19 and TRBJ2-5, with 10 middle bases fitting TRBD2. The TCR comes from a woman in her thirties or forties with glioma. The sequences come from PBMCs, collected from a glioma patient whose treatment included an IDH1 peptide vaccine. The DNA reads TGTGCCAGTACGTCACTAGCGGGGCAAGAGACCCAGTACTTC. This translates into CASTSLAGQETQYF.